One sample yielded the 17 T cell receptor beta chains listed below, sequenced in a study of T cells expressing NK-cell markers. Each CDR3 protein gets one entry in TCRdb, which reprocessed the 5' RACE reads and gives no DNA. The data include about 550,000 distinct CDR3 sequences; the top ten clones carry approximately 3.6%. The specimen sequenced was blood T cells: a sorted CD56 or NKG2C T cell subset, CD4+ or CD8+ T cells, or bulk PBMC T cells (not recorded which). Receptor source: a man aged 18-30 years in good health.

The CDR3 spells CASLGALGERSQKGTGELFF. This chain connects TRBV30 to TRBJ2-2; the TCRdb call, TRBD2, lacks DNA for checking. Germline V gene data show CDR1 as GTSNPN and CDR2 as SVGIG (reference sequence). CDR3 length equals 20 residues. The variable domain in full, completed from reference TRBV30 and TRBJ2-2, reads SQTIHQWPATLVQPVGSPLSLECTVEGTSNPNLYWYRQAAGRGLQLLFYSVGIGQISSEVPQNLSASRPQDRQFILSSKKLLLSDSGFYLCASLGALGERSQKGTGELFFGEGSRLTVL.

This chain links TRBV5-1 with TRBJ2-5; TCRdb reports TRBD1, a call that lacks DNA to check it against. The germline CDR1 and CDR2 sequences are SGHRS and YFSETQ. This CDR3 spans 15 amino acids. CDR3 sequence reads: CASSGTPGERETQYF.

The rearrangement joins TRBV24-1 to TRBJ2-5; TCRdb's D call, TRBD1, is unchecked because there is no DNA. This CDR3 is 16 amino acids long. CDR1 is KGHDR and CDR2 is SFDVKD in the germline V gene. CDR3 protein: CATSDFRGDVGETQYF.

The chain links TRBV20-1 to TRBJ1-1; TCRdb selects TRBD1, and the lack of DNA leaves this call unchecked. The V gene's germline CDR1 is DFQATT and CDR2 SNEGSKA (reference sequence). This CDR3 region has 14 residues. CDR3 protein: CSARDRPTGPVGFF.

The V gene is TRBV12-3 or TRBV12-4, the J gene TRBJ2-4; TCRdb's D gene call, TRBD1, goes unchecked for lack of DNA. The CDR3 runs to 13 residues. The CDR3 loop reads CAIGDLGKNIQYF.

This chain joins TRBV7-9 and TRBJ2-1; absent DNA, TCRdb's TRBD1 call cannot be checked. From germline, CDR1 is SEHNR and CDR2 FQNEAQ (reference sequence). The CDR3 loop spans 15 amino acids. The CDR3 protein is CASSLGAGGTGEQFF.

The chain employs TRBV20-1 and TRBJ2-6. Germline-derived CDR1 and CDR2 are DFQATT and SNEGSKA (reference sequence). CDR3 size: 15 residues. The CDR3 loop reads CSARDYRDGANVLTF.

The chain employs TRBV20-1 and TRBJ2-4. The CDR3 totals 15 residues. Germline V lookup: CDR1 DFQATT, CDR2 SNEGSKA (reference sequence). CDR3 sequence: CSARDEGLAKNIQYF.

This chain uses TRBV7-3 with TRBJ2-5; TCRdb's assignment of TRBD1 cannot be checked, as there is no DNA. The CDR3 consists of 15 residues. Germline assignment: CDR1 SGHTA and CDR2 FQGTGA. The CDR3: CASSLTGGREETQYF. The full variable domain, rest sourced from reference TRBV7-3 and TRBJ2-5, is GAGVSQTPSNKVTEKGKYVELRCDPISGHTALYWYRQSLGQGPEFLIYFQGTGAADDSGLPNDRFFAVRPEGSVSTLKIQRTERGDSAVYLCASSLTGGREETQYFGPGTRLLVL.

The CDR3 protein is CASTGVLGTHNEQFF. The chain has TRBV5-1 and TRBJ2-1; the D call from TCRdb, TRBD2, cannot be confirmed without DNA. Germline lookup yields CDR1 SGHRS and CDR2 YFSETQ. The CDR3 runs to 15 residues.

V is TRBV4-2 and J is TRBJ2-7; the D gene TCRdb calls, TRBD2, cannot be checked with no DNA. The CDR3 sequence is 17 residues long. Per germline, CDR1 LGHNA and CDR2 YNFKEQ. CDR3 loop: CASSQVRAGGDAYEQYF.

V and J are TRBV20-1 and TRBJ2-5; the D call from TCRdb, TRBD2, cannot be confirmed without DNA. This CDR3 is built from 17 residues. Per the germline V gene, CDR1 is DFQATT and CDR2 is SNEGSKA (reference sequence). CDR3 loop: CSASGGLAGGPQETQYF.

The rearrangement uses TRBV27 and TRBJ2-1; there is no DNA to check the TCRdb D call of TRBD2. Germline V gene data show CDR1 as MNHEY and CDR2 as SMNVEV (reference sequence). This CDR3 is 16 amino acids long. CDR3: CASSALTSGSFYEQFF.

CDR3 amino acids: CASSSGTGVYNEQFF. The chain employs TRBV7-3 and TRBJ2-1; the TCRdb call, TRBD1, lacks DNA for checking. The CDR3 totals 15 residues. Germline V lookup: CDR1 SGHTA, CDR2 FQGTGA.

The rearrangement uses TRBV12-5 and TRBJ2-1; the D call of TRBD2 rests on TCRdb alone, since no DNA is present to check it. Looked up from germline, CDR1 is LGHNT and CDR2 is FRNRAP. The length of the CDR3 is 16 residues. CDR3 residues: CASGLAGLSSYNEQFF.

This chain connects TRBV20-1 to TRBJ2-1; TCRdb returns TRBD1, unconfirmable since there is no DNA. The CDR3 sequence is 14 residues long. Germline CDR1 DFQATT, CDR2 SNEGSKA (reference sequence). CDR3 sequence reads: CSASQPGAYNEQFF.

The chain joins TRBV20-1 to TRBJ2-3. Germline values: CDR1 DFQATT, CDR2 SNEGSKA (reference sequence). This CDR3 region has 13 residues. CDR3 amino acids: CSARDRFVDTQYF.